These T cell receptor beta chains were read from a single sample in a study of T-cell reconstitution after alpha-beta-depleted transplantation in children. Via MiXCR, TCRdb re-called the PCR reads, giving one row per CDR3 protein. The repertoire includes some 530,000 distinct CDR3 sequences, about an eighth of them detected once, and approximately 5.4% sits in the top ten. This specimen was PBMCs from the stem cell graft donor, taken from the stem cell graft. The receptors come from a human donor who donated a stem cell graft to a child with combined immunodeficiency. Both conserved end residues are part of each CDR3. Fields, in order: V gene, D gene, clone size, J gene, CDR3 protein, CDR3 DNA. D genes are given only for firm matches. The listing skips clone size in some rows; elsewhere it reads once, few, many or a size class.

V: TRBV12-3/TRBV12-4
D: .
size: many
J: TRBJ1-2
CDR3: CAIRPRGSYTF
DNA: TGTGCCATCCGGCCAAGAGGCAGCTACACCTTC

V: TRBV12-3/TRBV12-4
D: TRBD2
size: many
J: TRBJ2-4
CDR3: CASSLSGGSIQYF
DNA: TGTGCCAGCAGCCTTAGCGGGGGGTCCATTCAGTACTTC

V: TRBV29-1
D: TRBD1
size: many
J: TRBJ2-3
CDR3: CSKGSGQATDTQYF
DNA: TGCAGCAAGGGGAGCGGACAGGCGACAGATACGCAGTATTTT

V: TRBV5-8
D: .
size: many
J: TRBJ2-1
CDR3: CASSLLTAKQFF
DNA: TGTGCCAGCAGCTTGCTTACCGCTAAGCAGTTCTTC

V: TRBV2
D: .
size: .
J: TRBJ2-3
CDR3: CASSDPPGERGTDTQYF
DNA: TGTGCCAGCAGTGACCCCCCGGGGGAGAGGGGCACAGATACGCAGTATTTT

V: TRBV6-5
D: .
size: many
J: TRBJ2-7
CDR3: CASSLRGPYEQYF
DNA: TGTGCCAGCAGTTTGAGGGGTCCCTACGAGCAGTACTTC

V: TRBV7-2
D: TRBD1
size: many
J: TRBJ2-1
CDR3: CASSLVSRGPYNEQFF
DNA: TGTGCCAGCAGCTTAGTGTCTAGGGGGCCCTACAATGAGCAGTTCTTC

V: TRBV15
D: .
size: many
J: TRBJ1-2
CDR3: CATSSSEDYGYTF
DNA: TGTGCCACCAGCAGTAGCGAGGACTATGGCTACACCTTC

V: TRBV20-1
D: TRBD2
size: .
J: TRBJ2-1
CDR3: CSARDLAGETYNEQFF
DNA: TGCAGTGCTAGAGACCTCGCGGGAGAAACCTACAATGAGCAGTTCTTC

V: TRBV5-1
D: .
size: few
J: TRBJ2-1
CDR3: CASSSTNPLVRYNEQFF
DNA: TGCGCCAGCAGTTCTACTAACCCCCTGGTCCGCTACAATGAGCAGTTCTTC

V: TRBV5-1
D: TRBD2
size: many
J: TRBJ2-1
CDR3: CASSLSGLATDNEQFF
DNA: TGCGCCAGCAGCTTGTCGGGACTAGCGACCGACAATGAGCAGTTCTTC

V: TRBV19
D: .
size: few
J: TRBJ1-1
CDR3: CASSIRDLLNTEAFF
DNA: TGTGCCAGTAGTATAAGAGACCTATTGAACACTGAAGCTTTCTTT

V: TRBV27
D: TRBD1
size: .
J: TRBJ2-7
CDR3: CASSSTGGWSIYEQYF
DNA: TGTGCCAGCAGTTCGACAGGGGGCTGGTCTATCTACGAGCAGTACTTC

V: TRBV7-9
D: .
size: .
J: TRBJ2-1
CDR3: CASSLKGPEKYYNEQFF
DNA: TGTGCCAGCAGCTTAAAGGGCCCCGAAAAATACTACAATGAGCAGTTCTTC

V: TRBV7-3
D: .
size: few
J: TRBJ1-6
CDR3: CASSLFQTAPLHF
DNA: TGTGCCAGCAGCTTATTTCAAACTGCACCCCTCCACTTT

V: TRBV6-2/TRBV6-3
D: .
size: few
J: TRBJ1-2
CDR3: CASSYSVYGYTF
DNA: TGTGCCAGCAGTTACAGCGTCTATGGCTACACCTTC

V: TRBV11-2
D: TRBD2
size: .
J: TRBJ2-1
CDR3: CASSLLKRQRGEQFF
DNA: TGTGCCAGCAGCTTATTAAAGCGCCAGCGGGGTGAGCAGTTCTTC

V: TRBV9
D: .
size: .
J: TRBJ2-3
CDR3: CASSVSSRDTQYF
DNA: TGTGCCAGCAGCGTTTCTTCCCGGGATACGCAGTATTTT

V: TRBV2
D: TRBD2
size: .
J: TRBJ2-3
CDR3: CASSVRQISGGATQYF
DNA: TGTGCCAGCAGTGTTAGACAAATTAGCGGGGGGGCAACGCAGTATTTT

V: TRBV12-3/TRBV12-4
D: .
size: many
J: TRBJ2-2
CDR3: CASSRTGTPTGELFF
DNA: TGTGCCAGCAGCCGCACCGGGACCCCCACCGGGGAGCTGTTTTTT

V: TRBV6-5
D: .
size: many
J: TRBJ2-2
CDR3: CASSFGKAGELFF
DNA: TGTGCCAGCAGTTTCGGCAAGGCCGGGGAGCTGTTTTTT

V: TRBV7-8
D: TRBD2
size: many
J: TRBJ2-3
CDR3: CASSGASGTNTDTQYF
DNA: TGTGCCAGCTCCGGGGCTAGCGGGACTAACACAGATACGCAGTATTTT

V: TRBV11-2
D: .
size: .
J: TRBJ2-2
CDR3: CASWGTGTLINTGELFF
DNA: TGTGCCAGTTGGGGGACCGGGACCCTTATTAACACCGGGGAGCTGTTTTTT

V: TRBV6-2/TRBV6-3
D: .
size: .
J: TRBJ1-1
CDR3: CASTRAGIAEAFF
DNA: TGTGCCAGCACCCGGGCGGGCATAGCTGAAGCTTTCTTT

V: TRBV12-3/TRBV12-4
D: .
size: .
J: TRBJ1-6
CDR3: CASSFYVYNSPLHF
DNA: TGTGCCAGCAGTTTTTACGTTTATAATTCACCCCTCCACTTT

V: TRBV29-1
D: .
size: many
J: TRBJ2-1
CDR3: CSVVVSYNEQFF
DNA: TGCAGCGTTGTAGTCTCCTACAATGAGCAGTTCTTC

V: TRBV13
D: .
size: few
J: TRBJ2-7
CDR3: CASSPNPRGRSEQYF
DNA: TGTGCCAGCAGCCCAAACCCCAGGGGACGTTCCGAGCAGTACTTC

V: TRBV4-3
D: .
size: few
J: TRBJ1-4
CDR3: CASSQGPTGSSEKLFF
DNA: TGCGCCAGCAGCCAAGGACCAACAGGGAGTAGTGAAAAACTGTTTTTT

V: TRBV6-5
D: .
size: .
J: TRBJ1-3
CDR3: CASSYSAARSGNTIYF
DNA: TGTGCCAGCAGTTACTCTGCGGCCCGCTCTGGAAACACCATATATTTT

V: TRBV29-1
D: .
size: many
J: TRBJ2-3
CDR3: CSVVESYGTQYF
DNA: TGCAGCGTTGTAGAATCTTACGGAACGCAGTATTTT

V: TRBV20-1
D: TRBD2
size: .
J: TRBJ2-3
CDR3: CSAPPLGLAGGPWGTDTQYF
DNA: TGCAGTGCACCGCCCCTGGGACTAGCGGGAGGGCCATGGGGTACAGATACGCAGTATTTT

V: TRBV15
D: TRBD2
size: few
J: TRBJ2-3
CDR3: CATCTPGLAGGADTQYF
DNA: TGTGCCACCTGCACTCCCGGACTAGCGGGAGGGGCAGATACGCAGTATTTT

V: TRBV29-1
D: .
size: few
J: TRBJ2-1
CDR3: CSVARRLGGNEQFF
DNA: TGCAGCGTTGCAAGGAGACTAGGAGGGAATGAGCAGTTCTTC

V: TRBV24-1
D: TRBD2
size: medium-sized
J: TRBJ2-1
CDR3: CATSDSGLAGRSYNEQFF
DNA: TGTGCCACCAGTGATTCTGGACTAGCGGGAAGGTCCTACAATGAGCAGTTCTTC

V: TRBV5-5
D: TRBD2
size: few
J: TRBJ2-5
CDR3: CASSLEVAGGFNLETQYF
DNA: TGTGCCAGCAGCTTGGAGGTAGCGGGGGGATTTAACCTAGAGACCCAGTACTTC

V: TRBV12-3/TRBV12-4
D: TRBD2
size: .
J: TRBJ2-1
CDR3: CASSYGTSLYNEQFF
DNA: TGTGCCAGCAGTTACGGGACTAGCCTATACAATGAGCAGTTCTTC

V: TRBV6-2/TRBV6-3
D: .
size: many
J: TRBJ2-5
CDR3: CASSQGRETQYF
DNA: TGTGCCAGCAGTCAAGGCAGAGAGACCCAGTACTTC

V: TRBV18
D: TRBD2
size: .
J: TRBJ2-7
CDR3: CASSSGTSGSHTYEQYF
DNA: TGTGCCAGCTCATCTGGGACTAGCGGCTCCCATACCTACGAGCAGTACTTC

V: TRBV12-3/TRBV12-4
D: TRBD1
size: few
J: TRBJ1-1
CDR3: CASNSQGARAEAFF
DNA: TGTGCCAGCAATTCACAGGGGGCGCGGGCTGAAGCTTTCTTT

V: TRBV10-3
D: .
size: many
J: TRBJ1-2
CDR3: CAISAWTKDYGYTF
DNA: TGTGCCATCAGTGCATGGACTAAGGACTATGGCTACACCTTC

V: TRBV13
D: .
size: .
J: TRBJ1-6
CDR3: CASSLSGANSPLHF
DNA: TGTGCCAGCAGCTTAAGTGGTGCTAATTCACCCCTCCACTTT

V: TRBV5-1
D: .
size: many
J: TRBJ2-1
CDR3: CASSFWGYNEQFF
DNA: TGCGCCAGCAGCTTCTGGGGCTACAATGAGCAGTTCTTC

V: TRBV4-1
D: .
size: .
J: TRBJ2-3
CDR3: CASSRLLVKGGTDTQYF
DNA: TGCGCCAGCAGCCGACTTCTAGTGAAGGGGGGCACAGATACGCAGTATTTT

V: TRBV6-1
D: TRBD2
size: .
J: TRBJ2-6
CDR3: CASNLSGTGANVLTF
DNA: TGTGCCAGCAATCTTAGCGGGACTGGGGCCAACGTCCTGACTTTC

V: TRBV20-1
D: TRBD1
size: many
J: TRBJ2-7
CDR3: CSASWGQGFYEQYF
DNA: TGCAGTGCTAGCTGGGGACAGGGATTCTACGAGCAGTACTTC

V: TRBV5-1
D: .
size: .
J: TRBJ2-4
CDR3: CASSLAGRALDIQYF
DNA: TGCGCCAGCAGCTTGGCCGGGCGGGCTTTGGACATTCAGTACTTC

V: TRBV9
D: .
size: .
J: TRBJ1-3
CDR3: CASSPGAEGNTIYF
DNA: TGTGCCAGCAGCCCCGGGGCGGAAGGAAACACCATATATTTT

V: TRBV5-1
D: .
size: few
J: TRBJ2-1
CDR3: CASSFPRGADNEQFF
DNA: TGCGCCAGCAGCTTCCCACGGGGAGCCGACAATGAGCAGTTCTTC

V: TRBV10-3
D: .
size: .
J: TRBJ2-5
CDR3: CAISDRWRQETQYF
DNA: TGTGCCATCAGTGACCGTTGGCGGCAAGAGACCCAGTACTTC

V: TRBV19
D: TRBD2
size: few
J: TRBJ2-7
CDR3: CASSIPGLRYEQYF
DNA: TGTGCCAGTAGTATACCGGGACTACGCTACGAGCAGTACTTC

V: TRBV2
D: .
size: .
J: TRBJ2-5
CDR3: CASRGSYQETQYF
DNA: TGTGCCAGCAGGGGCAGCTACCAAGAGACCCAGTACTTC

V: TRBV19
D: TRBD2
size: few
J: TRBJ2-1
CDR3: CASTTAGLAEYNEQFF
DNA: TGTGCCAGTACCACCGCGGGACTAGCGGAGTACAATGAGCAGTTCTTC

V: TRBV11-2
D: .
size: .
J: TRBJ2-1
CDR3: CASSIRTASYNEQFF
DNA: TGTGCCAGCAGCATAAGGACAGCTTCCTACAATGAGCAGTTCTTC

V: TRBV9
D: .
size: few
J: TRBJ1-6
CDR3: CASTPQGGQIHF
DNA: TGTGCCAGCACCCCTCAAGGGGGGCAGATCCACTTT

V: TRBV4-3
D: .
size: few
J: TRBJ2-1
CDR3: CASSQYGKFYPYNEQFF
DNA: TGCGCCAGCAGCCAATACGGAAAGTTCTACCCTTACAATGAGCAGTTCTTC

V: TRBV4-1
D: .
size: .
J: TRBJ2-1
CDR3: CASSPLDLLAYNEQFF
DNA: TGCGCCAGCAGCCCCCTGGACCTTTTGGCCTACAATGAGCAGTTCTTC

V: TRBV18
D: .
size: .
J: TRBJ2-5
CDR3: CASSVSRAQETQYF
DNA: TGTGCCAGCTCAGTCTCCAGGGCACAAGAGACCCAGTACTTC